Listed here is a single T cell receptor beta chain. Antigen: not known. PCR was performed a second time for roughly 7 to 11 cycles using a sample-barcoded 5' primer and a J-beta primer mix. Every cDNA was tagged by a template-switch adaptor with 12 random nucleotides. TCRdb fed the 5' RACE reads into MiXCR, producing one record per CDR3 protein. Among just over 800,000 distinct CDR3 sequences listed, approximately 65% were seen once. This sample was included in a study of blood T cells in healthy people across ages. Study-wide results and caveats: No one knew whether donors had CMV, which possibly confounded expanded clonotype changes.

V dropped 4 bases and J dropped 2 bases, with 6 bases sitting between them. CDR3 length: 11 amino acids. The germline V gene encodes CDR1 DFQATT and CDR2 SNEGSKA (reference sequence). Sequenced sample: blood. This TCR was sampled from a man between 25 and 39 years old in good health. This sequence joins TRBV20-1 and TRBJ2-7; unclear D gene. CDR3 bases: TGCAGTGCTACCGCTACCTACGAGCAGTACTTC. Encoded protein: CSATATYEQYF.